Below, 19 T cell receptor beta chains from the same sample are listed, as sequenced in a study of T cell repertoires in cytomegalovirus infection. TCRdb re-called the reads through MiXCR, storing one row per CDR3 protein. Here the sample spans around 130,000 distinct CDR3 sequences, roughly 8.2% being singletons. The source material was PBMCs. The receptors were gathered from a human donor in good health (CMV status not recorded). Some clones in this sample may be carry-over from other donors' samples.

This clonotype was found many times. V usage is TRBV28 and J usage is TRBJ2-7; D is perhaps TRBD2 (6 bases). The V end lost 5 bases, the J end lost 4 bases, and 18 bases lay between the germline ends. The V gene's germline CDR1 is MDHEN and CDR2 SYDVKM. This CDR3 has 15 amino acids. Here the CDR3 DNA reads TGTGCCAGCAGTCCCAGACTAGTCTTCTCATACGAGCAGTACTTC. It yields the protein CASSPRLVFSYEQYF.

This clonotype was found many times. The chain uses TRBV12-3 or TRBV12-4 and TRBJ2-1; 9 nucleotides align to TRBD2. This CDR3 has 18 amino acids. V shed 6 bases, J shed 0 bases, and the junction held 12 bases outside the gene matches. As DNA, the CDR3 is TGTGCCAGCAGCCCCCCGGGACTAGCCACGAGCTCCTACAATGAGCAGTTCTTC. It specifies CASSPPGLATSSYNEQFF.

This clonotype was recorded at least ten times. The J gene is TRBJ1-6, the V gene TRBV28; D remains unclear. This CDR3 region has 15 residues. The germline V gene encodes CDR1 MDHEN and CDR2 SYDVKM. V lost 5 bases and J 5 bases, leaving 13 bases between the germline ends. CDR3 DNA: TGTGCCAGCAGTCAGAGCAGTCAGCATAATTCACCCCTCCACTTT. Translating it yields CASSQSSQHNSPLHF. Variable domain in full (rest from reference TRBV28 and TRBJ1-6): DVKVTQSSRYLVKRTGEKVFLECVQDMDHENMFWYRQDPGLGLRLIYFSYDVKMKEKGDIPEGYSVSREKKERFSLILESASTNQTSMYLCASSQSSQHNSPLHFGNGTRLTVT.

This clonotype has a count of ten or more. The chain links TRBV19 to TRBJ2-1, with D uncertain. Germline CDR1 is LNHDA and CDR2 is SQIVND (reference sequence). V was cut by 1 base and J by 7 bases, with 11 bases left in between. The CDR3 has 14 residues. The chain's CDR3 is CASSIALGGNEQFF. In DNA, the CDR3 is TGTGCCAGTAGTATAGCACTCGGCGGAAATGAGCAGTTCTTC.

This clonotype occurred many times. The chain recombines TRBV11-2 with TRBJ2-6, with D perhaps TRBD1 (6 bases). Germline assignment: CDR1 SGHAT and CDR2 FQNNGV. Trimming left V 0 bases short and J 0 bases short, with 9 bases between. This CDR3 comprises 17 residues. As DNA, the CDR3 is TGTGCCAGCAGCTTAGACAGGGGTTTCTCTGGGGCCAACGTCCTGACTTTC. Translated: CASSLDRGFSGANVLTF.

In its sample, this clonotype was seen many times. Here the CDR3 reads CASSQDLWVARDPIYNEQFF. CDR3 nucleotides: TGTGCCAGCAGCCAAGATCTTTGGGTAGCTAGGGATCCTATTTACAATGAGCAGTTCTTC. This rearrangement joins TRBV4-2 to TRBJ2-1; D uncertain. The V end was cut by 0 bases, the J end by 4 bases, with 25 bases between. The CDR3 length is 20 residues. Germline V gene sequence: CDR1 LGHNA, CDR2 YNFKEQ.

This clonotype came up many times. The rearrangement links TRBV6-5 to TRBJ2-7; 9 nucleotides align to TRBD2. Germline trimming cut 5 bases from V and 3 bases from J; bases unmatched to any gene: 8. The CDR3 has 15 amino acids. Per germline, CDR1 MNHEY and CDR2 SVGAGI. The CDR3 reads CASSPALAGRYEQYF. The DNA of the CDR3 is TGTGCCAGCAGTCCCGCACTAGCGGGCCGCTACGAGCAGTACTTC.

The chain joins TRBV14 to TRBJ1-1; weak D call: TRBD1 (5 bases). V lost 1 base to trimming and J lost 1 base, with 10 bases between them. The CDR3 extends over 15 amino acids. Germline V lookup: CDR1 SGHDN, CDR2 FVKESK. The CDR3 here is CASSQGGRPNTEAFF. The CDR3 DNA reads TGTGCCAGCAGCCAAGGGGGACGGCCGAACACTGAAGCTTTCTTT. Full variable domain (remainder filled in from reference TRBV14 and TRBJ1-1): EAGVTQFPSHSVIEKGQTVTLRCDPISGHDNLYWYRRVMGKEIKFLLHFVKESKQDESGMPNNRFLAERTGGTYSTLKVQPAELEDSGVYFCASSQGGRPNTEAFFGQGTRLTVV.

J is TRBJ1-1 and V is TRBV14; TRBD1 matches at 9 bases. With V trimmed by 4 bases and J by 4 bases, 10 bases remained unmatched. This CDR3 spans 16 amino acids. CDR1 and CDR2 from the germline V gene are SGHDN and FVKESK. The CDR3 here is CASSPIGTGRFTEAFF. As DNA, the CDR3 is TGTGCCAGCAGCCCGATCGGGACAGGGAGATTCACTGAAGCTTTCTTT.

The chain uses TRBV7-6 and TRBJ2-7; D is possibly TRBD1 (8 bases). CDR3 length equals 15 residues. V lost 5 bases and J lost 3, with 17 bases in between. CDR1 SGHVS and CDR2 FNYEAQ come from the germline V gene. CDR3 loop: CASSPDRGGRYEQYF. CDR3 DNA: TGTGCCAGCAGCCCCGACAGGGGAGGGCGCTACGAGCAGTACTTC.

This clonotype occurred many times. The rearrangement joins TRBV11-1 to TRBJ2-7; no firm D call. V lost 6 bases and J lost 2, with 11 bases in between. CDR3 size: 13 residues. Looked up from germline, CDR1 is SGHAT and CDR2 is FQDESV (reference sequence). DNA of the CDR3: TGTGCCAGCAGTCTGAGTGGTACCTACGAGCAGTACTTC. Its protein product is CASSLSGTYEQYF.

This clonotype was observed at least ten times. CDR3 sequence (DNA): TGTGCCAGCAGTGAAGCCCGGGGGTATTACAATGAGCAGTTCTTC. Protein: CASSEARGYYNEQFF. V and J are TRBV6-1 and TRBJ2-1; tentatively, D is TRBD2 (6 bases). The CDR3 has 15 amino acids. V was clipped by 0 bases and J by 4 bases, with 10 bases between them. The V gene's germline CDR1 is MNHNS and CDR2 SASEGT.

The chain joins TRBV28 to TRBJ2-5; possibly TRBD1 or TRBD2 for D (5 bases each). The germline V and J ends were trimmed by 2 bases and 1 base, with 11 bases remaining between them. CDR3 length: 15 residues. Germline V gene data show CDR1 as MDHEN and CDR2 as SYDVKM. DNA for the CDR3: TGTGCCAGCAGTTTACCAGGGAGAATCCAAGAGACCCAGTACTTC. Translation gives CASSLPGRIQETQYF.

The table lists this clonotype with many counts. The V gene is TRBV19, the J gene TRBJ2-1; D unresolved. There are 14 residues in the CDR3. CDR1 is LNHDA and CDR2 is SQIVND in the germline V gene (reference sequence). V was clipped by 3 bases and J by 0 bases, with 6 bases between them. The CDR3 loop is CASSMDSSYNEQFF. In DNA form, the CDR3 reads TGTGCCAGTAGTATGGATAGCTCCTACAATGAGCAGTTCTTC.

This clonotype has a count of ten or more. The genes are TRBV28 and TRBJ2-1, with D perhaps being TRBD1 or TRBD2 (7 bases each). Germline assignment: CDR1 MDHEN and CDR2 SYDVKM. The CDR3 loop spans 19 amino acids. With 0 bases removed from V and 3 bases from J, the gap between germline ends came to 21 bases. In DNA form, the CDR3 reads TGTGCCAGCAGTTTATGGCGCCCTCCTCCAGGGGGGGACTACAATGAGCAGTTCTTC. Amino acid sequence: CASSLWRPPPGGDYNEQFF.

This clonotype was found a few times. The chain carries TRBV5-1 and TRBJ2-5; D remains unclear. The CDR3 runs 14 residues. The V end lost 0 bases, the J end lost 6 bases, and 12 bases lay between the germline ends. CDR1 is SGHRS, CDR2 YFSETQ, per germline. CDR3 DNA sequence: TGCGCCAGCAGCTTGGTCTCCGGTAGACAGACCCAGTACTTC. Residues: CASSLVSGRQTQYF.

This clonotype was seen many times. The rearrangement links TRBV7-2 to TRBJ2-5; 7 bases fit TRBD2. The CDR3 loop spans 14 amino acids. Unmatched junction bases numbered 6, after V lost 8 bases and J lost 0 bases. Germline V gene data show CDR1 as SGHTA and CDR2 as FQGNSA. The CDR3 nucleotides read TGTGCCAGCGGGGCGGGGGTGTACCAAGAGACCCAGTACTTC. Its protein product is CASGAGVYQETQYF.

Ten or more counts support this clonotype. The chain links TRBV7-2 to TRBJ2-2, with a tentative D call TRBD1 (6 bases). CDR1 and CDR2 (germline): SGHTA, FQGNSA. V lost 4 bases and J lost 6, with 12 bases in between. The CDR3 sequence is 14 residues long. CDR3 region: CASSSNREAGELFF. In DNA form, the CDR3 reads TGTGCCAGCAGCTCAAACAGGGAAGCCGGGGAGCTGTTTTTT.

This clonotype came up many times. The J gene is TRBJ1-6, the V gene TRBV7-9, with TRBD1 matching 8 bases. The CDR3 has 16 amino acids. CDR1 SEHNR and CDR2 FQNEAQ come from the germline V gene (reference sequence). V was clipped by 5 bases and J by 3 bases; unmatched bases: 6. CDR3 bases: TGTGCCAGCAGCCCATCAGGACAGGGCTATAATTCACCCCTCCACTTT. Translation: CASSPSGQGYNSPLHF.